Listed here are 18 T cell receptor beta chains from one sample, sequenced in a study of radiotherapy plus CTLA-4 blockade in lung cancer. Clones were sequenced by immunoSEQ multiplex PCR, and TCRdb holds only the in-frame ones, with some missing. The sample lists tens of thousands of clones, over 60% occurring once. The sequencing here drew on peripheral blood, taken from a patient treated with radiotherapy plus ipilimumab. Receptors were obtained from a human donor with non-small cell lung cancer whose response to radiotherapy plus ipilimumab could not be evaluated.

This chain joins TRBV23-1 and TRBJ2-3; 7 bases map to TRBD1. TRBV23-1 has ORF status, its function being uncertain. V shed 6 bases, J shed 6 bases, and the junction held 3 bases outside the gene matches. This CDR3 comprises 12 residues. The CDR3 DNA sequence: TGCGCCAGCAGAAGGGGGCTGGATACGCAGTATTTT. Its protein is CASRRGLDTQYF.

In DNA form, the CDR3 reads TGCGCCAGCAGCCAGGTATCGCGGGGGGCCGATGAGCAGTTCTTC. Its protein is CASSQVSRGADEQFF. The chain links TRBV4-3 to TRBJ2-1; TRBD2 agrees at 8 bases. The CDR3 is made up of 15 amino acids. CDR1 is LGHNA and CDR2 is YSLEER in the germline V gene. Germline trimming cut 3 bases from V and 8 bases from J; bases unmatched to any gene: 9.

This clone appeared a few times. The chain is built from TRBV7-3 and TRBJ1-1, with D maybe TRBD1 (5 bases). In germline, CDR1 is SGHTA, CDR2 FQGTGA. V dropped 1 base and J dropped 1 base, with 7 bases sitting between them. The CDR3 loop spans 14 amino acids. CDR3 sequence: CASSLSRENTEAFF. The CDR3 DNA follows: TGTGCCAGCAGCTTAAGCAGGGAGAACACTGAAGCTTTCTTT. The complete variable domain, with remaining parts taken from reference TRBV7-3 and TRBJ1-1, reads GAGVSQTPSNKVTEKGKYVELRCDPISGHTALYWYRQSLGQGPEFLIYFQGTGAADDSGLPNDRFFAVRPEGSVSTLKIQRTERGDSAVYLCASSLSRENTEAFFGQGTRLTVV.

V is TRBV5-1 and J is TRBJ2-5, with TRBD2 as a possible D gene (6 bases). Trimming shortened V by 4 bases and J by 4 bases, and 14 bases separated the two germline ends. The CDR3 totals 14 residues. CDR1 and CDR2 from the germline V gene are SGHRS and YFSETQ. CDR3 in amino acids: CASSPDLGGETQYF. The CDR3 DNA sequence: TGCGCCAGCAGCCCCGACCTGGGGGGAGAGACCCAGTACTTC. The full variable domain, with the rest looked up from reference TRBV5-1 and TRBJ2-5, is KAGVTQTPRYLIKTRGQQVTLSCSPISGHRSVSWYQQTPGQGLQFLFEYFSETQRNKGNFPGRFSGRQFSNSRSEMNVSTLELGDSALYLCASSPDLGGETQYFGPGTRLLVL.

The rearrangement uses TRBV7-2 and TRBJ2-1; TRBD1 agrees at 9 bases. Per germline, CDR1 SGHTA and CDR2 FQGNSA. The CDR3 covers 14 residues. Unmatched junction bases numbered 7, after V lost 3 bases and J lost 10 bases. CDR3 sequence reads: CASSLTGGVSEQFF. CDR3 sequence (DNA): TGTGCCAGCAGCTTGACAGGGGGGGTTAGCGAGCAGTTCTTC.

This sequence joins TRBV9 and TRBJ2-3; D may be TRBD2 (6 bases). There are 15 residues in the CDR3. Trimming pared 1 base from V and 5 bases from J, leaving 14 bases between. CDR1 is SGDLS and CDR2 is YYNGEE in the germline V gene. CDR3 nucleotides: TGTGCCAGCAGCGTACAAACCGGGAGACAAGATACGCAGTATTTT. This codes for CASSVQTGRQDTQYF.

The chain has TRBV5-1 and TRBJ1-5, with D perhaps TRBD1 (6 bases). V shed 2 bases and J shed 3 bases, with 12 bases lying between them. The CDR3 consists of 15 residues. Germline CDR1 reads SGHRS; CDR2 reads YFSETQ. The DNA for the CDR3 is TGCGCCAGCAGCTTCCTGGACAGTTACAATCAGCCCCAGCATTTT. It specifies CASSFLDSYNQPQHF.

Here the CDR3 reads CASSLQGMNTEAFF. CDR3 in DNA: TGTGCCAGCAGCTTACAGGGGATGAACACTGAAGCTTTCTTT. This sequence joins TRBV13 and TRBJ1-1; D may be TRBD1 (6 bases). Germline assignment: CDR1 PRHDT and CDR2 FYEKMQ (reference sequence). V was cut by 2 bases and J by 0 bases, with 7 bases left in between. This CDR3 is built from 14 residues.

This clone was recorded only once. The CDR3 end shows no conserved phenylalanine or tryptophan, and so a read error is likely. It is unclear where the CDR3 begins or ends on the DNA, so no DNA is shown, and the CDR3 is as TCRdb lists it. The genes are TRBV25-1 and TRBJ1-1. The CDR3 is 11 residues long, ends included. Germline V gene sequence: CDR1 MGHDK, CDR2 SYGVNS. Here the CDR3 reads CASSESGREFY.

This clone has a handful of counts. V is TRBV30 and J is TRBJ1-4; D may be TRBD1 (5 bases). V lost 0 bases and J 11 bases, leaving 22 bases between the germline ends. The CDR3 consists of 16 residues. Germline loops: CDR1 GTSNPN, CDR2 SVGIG (reference sequence). The chain's CDR3 is CAWSVRGLTGRGKLFF. DNA of the CDR3: TGTGCCTGGAGTGTACGGGGGTTGACGGGCCGGGGGAAACTGTTTTTT.

The chain joins TRBV28 to TRBJ2-7; 7 nucleotides align to TRBD1. The junction had 9 bases not matched to a gene; V was cut back by 4 bases and J by 0 bases. Germline CDR1 MDHEN, CDR2 SYDVKM. The length of the CDR3 is 16 residues. CDR3 DNA: TGTGCCAGCAGTTCCTCCCCGGACAGGACCTCCTACGAGCAGTACTTC. Its translation is CASSSSPDRTSYEQYF.

The chain links TRBV4-2 to TRBJ2-3, with TRBD2 identical over 12 bases. CDR1 is LGHNA and CDR2 is YNFKEQ in the germline V gene. The CDR3 spans 18 residues. V trimming: 1 base; J trimming: 4 bases; junction bases outside the gene matches: 9. The CDR3 DNA reads TGTGCCAGCAGCCAAGGGTCCCTAGCGGGGGGGCCCGCAGATACGCAGTATTTT. Translation: CASSQGSLAGGPADTQYF.

This clone was seen more than once but under ten times. The chain joins TRBV6-5 to TRBJ1-1; D is ambiguous. The ends were cut back, 6 bases at V and 0 bases at J, with 2 bases in the middle. CDR1 and CDR2 (germline): MNHEY, SVGAGI. The CDR3 has 11 amino acids. The DNA of the CDR3 is TGTGCCAGCAGCATGAACACTGAAGCTTTCTTT. Protein product: CASSMNTEAFF.

This clone was recorded a few times. The chain is built from TRBV7-2 and TRBJ1-5; D is unresolved. Germline V lookup: CDR1 SGHTA, CDR2 FQGNSA. Trimming left V 2 bases short and J 4 bases short, with 15 bases between. The CDR3 has 16 residues. The CDR3 nucleotides read TGTGCCAGCAGCTTATCTGGCGGTACCACTAATCAGCCCCAGCATTTT. This translates into CASSLSGGTTNQPQHF.

This clone was detected only a few times. The chain employs TRBV2 and TRBJ2-7; tentative D call: TRBD1 (6 bases). V gave up 5 bases and J gave up 7 bases, with 12 bases separating them. CDR3 length: 12 residues. Germline V CDR1 and CDR2: SNHLY, FYNNEI. This CDR3 reads CASSRDTGEQYF. CDR3 coding DNA: TGTGCCAGCAGTAGGGACACGGGGGAGCAGTACTTC.

A remark on this clone: The same CDR3 is also encoded by other DNA sequences in this sample. The chain joins TRBV28 to TRBJ1-1; 8 nucleotides agree with TRBD1. CDR3 length: 15 amino acids. J lost 5 bases, V lost 3 bases, and 8 bases had no gene match. Looked up from germline, CDR1 is MDHEN and CDR2 is SYDVKM. As DNA, the CDR3 is TGTGCCAGCAGTTTGGACAGGGAAGGTGGTACTGAAGCTTTCTTT. Translation: CASSLDREGGTEAFF.

This chain connects TRBV7-9 to TRBJ2-5; 8 nucleotides agree with TRBD2. The V and J ends lost 0 bases and 5 bases, in that order; junction bases with no gene match: 11. Germline V gene lookup returns CDR1 SEHNR and CDR2 FQNEAQ (reference sequence). This CDR3 has 17 amino acids. CDR3 sequence reads: CASSLATQLAGHETQYF. The DNA for the CDR3 is TGTGCCAGCAGCTTAGCGACCCAGCTAGCGGGTCACGAGACCCAGTACTTC.

The chain links TRBV13 to TRBJ2-3; 11 bases fit TRBD2. From germline, CDR1 is PRHDT and CDR2 FYEKMQ (reference sequence). Germline trimming cut 5 bases from V and 2 bases from J; bases unmatched to any gene: 6. The CDR3 sequence is 16 residues long. As DNA, the CDR3 is TGTGCCAGCAGCGGAGGGACTAGCGGAATCACAGATACGCAGTATTTT. It encodes CASSGGTSGITDTQYF.